These 20 T cell receptor beta chains share one sample of origin, sequenced in a study of blood T cell repertoires in COVID-19. Using immunoSEQ multiplex PCR, the repertoire was profiled, and TCRdb retains in-frame clones only, with some absent. The repertoire holds 400,000 to 450,000 clones, with 85% to 90% as singletons. Material for sequencing was PBMCs or T cells enriched from blood (not recorded which). The receptors stem from a man aged 25-45 years who had recovered from COVID-19.

The V gene is TRBV7-2, the J gene TRBJ2-5; 10 positions agree with TRBD2. CDR3 length equals 16 residues. The germline CDR1 and CDR2 sequences are SGHTA and FQGNSA. After removal of 5 bases from V and 3 bases from J, the junction contained 9 bases not matched to a gene. CDR3 amino acids: CASSPRLAGAEETQYF. The CDR3 nucleotides read TGTGCCAGCAGCCCCCGCCTAGCGGGAGCCGAAGAGACCCAGTACTTC.

This clone has a single count. The CDR3 sequence: CASSLGQNQPQHF. Here the CDR3 DNA reads TGTGCCAGCAGCTTAGGACAGAATCAGCCCCAGCATTTT. This sequence joins TRBV11-2 and TRBJ1-5, with D possibly being TRBD1 (5 bases). Germline V gene data show CDR1 as SGHAT and CDR2 as FQNNGV. This CDR3 spans 13 amino acids. V was shortened by 1 base and J by 4 bases, with 5 bases between the two germline ends.

The chain recombines TRBV27 with TRBJ2-7, with a tentative D call TRBD1 (6 bases). In germline, CDR1 is MNHEY, CDR2 SMNVEV (reference sequence). This CDR3 is 13 amino acids long. V was trimmed by 4 bases and J by 2 bases, leaving 9 bases between them. DNA for the CDR3: TGTGCCAGCAGTTATGCAGGGGCCTACGAGCAGTACTTC. Translating it yields CASSYAGAYEQYF.

The DNA of the CDR3 is TGTGCCAGCAGTTCCTACGACATAGGCTATGGCTACACCTTC. Its translation: CASSSYDIGYGYTF. V and J are TRBV6-5 and TRBJ1-2; no firm D call. The CDR3 is 14 amino acids. Trimming removed 4 bases at V and 4 bases at J, with 13 bases between. Germline lookup yields CDR1 MNHEY and CDR2 SVGAGI.

DNA of the CDR3: TGTGCCAGCAGTTCCAGGACACAACAAGAGACCCAGTACTTC. Residues: CASSSRTQQETQYF. The chain joins TRBV28 to TRBJ2-5; weak D call: TRBD1 (5 bases). The CDR3 runs to 14 residues. The V end lost 4 bases, the J end lost 2 bases, and 11 bases lay between the germline ends. The germline CDR1 and CDR2 sequences are MDHEN and SYDVKM.

This clone is a singleton in its sample. The chain combines TRBV18 with TRBJ2-2; D is perhaps TRBD1 (6 bases). V lost 6 bases, J lost 3 bases, and 11 bases lay in between. CDR3 length: 14 amino acids. Germline values: CDR1 KGHSH, CDR2 LQKENI. CDR3 nucleotides: TGTGCCAGCTCCCTACAGGGAGACACCGGGGAGCTGTTTTTT. Amino acid sequence: CASSLQGDTGELFF.

This clone appeared a single time. The chain joins TRBV19 to TRBJ1-4, with unresolved D. Germline CDR1 LNHDA, CDR2 SQIVND (reference sequence). V was cut by 5 bases and J by 3 bases, with 13 bases left in between. The CDR3 covers 15 residues. CDR3 region: CASSLYGGANEKLFF. As DNA, the CDR3 is TGTGCCAGTAGTTTGTACGGTGGAGCTAATGAAAAACTGTTTTTT.

The J gene is TRBJ2-7, the V gene TRBV7-9; no reliable D call. The ends were cut back, 1 base at V and 5 bases at J, with 12 bases in the middle. This CDR3 contains 14 residues. The germline gives CDR1 SEHNR, CDR2 FQNEAQ (reference sequence). The CDR3 DNA sequence: TGTGCCAGCAGCTTAGTGGGTCTAGTTAACGAGCAGTACTTC. Its translation: CASSLVGLVNEQYF.

The chain uses TRBV30 and TRBJ1-2; D possibly corresponds to TRBD1 (6 bases). Trimming left V 2 bases short and J 8 bases short, with 15 bases between. This CDR3 is built from 13 residues. The germline V gene has CDR1 GTSNPN and CDR2 SVGIG (reference sequence). For the CDR3, the DNA is TGTGCCTGGAGTAAGGGGGATGTGGGCGGCTACACCTTC. This codes for CAWSKGDVGGYTF.

The chain joins TRBV13 to TRBJ2-1; D gene ambiguous. The ends were cut back, 5 bases at V and 6 bases at J, with 8 bases in the middle. CDR3 length equals 12 residues. Germline V gene data show CDR1 as PRHDT and CDR2 as FYEKMQ (reference sequence). The CDR3 protein is CASSVDGNEQFF. The CDR3 DNA is TGTGCCAGCAGCGTAGACGGCAATGAGCAGTTCTTC. The whole variable domain, remainder taken from reference TRBV13 and TRBJ2-1, is AAGVIQSPRHLIKEKRETATLKCYPIPRHDTVYWYQQGPGQDPQFLISFYEKMQSDKGSIPDRFSAQQFSDYHSELNMSSLELGDSALYFCASSVDGNEQFFGPGTRLTVL.

This chain links TRBV9 with TRBJ2-2, with D hard to call. V gave up 0 bases and J gave up 3 bases, with 6 bases separating them. Germline assignment: CDR1 SGDLS and CDR2 YYNGEE. The CDR3 is 14 amino acids. The CDR3 region has the DNA TGTGCCAGCAGCGTAGGCCAGTACACCGGGGAGCTGTTTTTT. This sequence encodes CASSVGQYTGELFF.

Regarding this clone: The same CDR3 also results from other DNA sequences found in this sample. The chain has TRBV18 and TRBJ2-7, with TRBD1 matching 9 bases. Germline trimming cut 3 bases from V and 5 bases from J; bases unmatched to any gene: 2. The CDR3 loop spans 13 amino acids. From germline, CDR1 is KGHSH and CDR2 LQKENI. CDR3 protein: CASSPGQGDEQYF. DNA for the CDR3: TGTGCCAGCTCACCGGGACAGGGAGACGAGCAGTACTTC. Full variable domain (rest looked up from reference TRBV18 and TRBJ2-7): NAGVMQNPRHLVRRRGQEARLRCSPMKGHSHVYWYRQLPEEGLKFMVYLQKENIIDESGMPKERFSAEFPKEGPSILRIQQVVRGDSAAYFCASSPGQGDEQYFGPGTRLTVT.

The rearrangement links TRBV19 to TRBJ2-7; no reliable D call. Trimming left V 3 bases short and J 2 bases short, with 14 bases between. The V gene's germline CDR1 is LNHDA and CDR2 SQIVND (reference sequence). The CDR3 is 15 amino acids. The chain's CDR3 is CASSILAYKTYEQYF. In DNA, the CDR3 is TGTGCCAGTAGTATTCTCGCTTACAAGACCTACGAGCAGTACTTC.

The V gene is TRBV29-1, the J gene TRBJ2-5; 12 nucleotides match TRBD2. The CDR3 is made up of 14 amino acids. Germline values: CDR1 SQVTM, CDR2 ANQGSEA. Trimming took 7 bases from V and 5 from J; bases not matched to a gene: 8. The CDR3 loop is CSELRLAGVETQYF. The CDR3 DNA reads as TGCAGCGAACTCCGACTAGCGGGAGTGGAGACCCAGTACTTC.

This clone was observed a handful of times. The chain employs TRBV6-5 and TRBJ2-1, with 10 bases matching TRBD2. Germline V lookup: CDR1 MNHEY, CDR2 SVGAGI. Unmatched junction bases numbered 10, after V lost 5 bases and J lost 12 bases. This CDR3 spans 14 amino acids. CDR3 sequence reads: CASSPLAGEGVQFF. CDR3 coding DNA: TGTGCCAGCAGTCCCCTAGCGGGAGAAGGGGTGCAGTTCTTC.

The chain is built from TRBV3-1 (or the pseudogene TRBV3-2) and TRBJ1-1; TRBD1 agrees at 8 bases. The CDR3 is made up of 15 amino acids. With V trimmed by 7 bases and J by 0 bases, 7 bases remained unmatched. Per germline, CDR1 LGHDT and CDR2 YNNKEL (reference sequence). In DNA form, the CDR3 reads TGTGCCAGCACCCCGACAGGGGCCCTGAACACTGAAGCTTTCTTT. Translated, it gives CASTPTGALNTEAFF.

The V and J genes are TRBV27 and TRBJ1-2; possibly TRBD1 for D (5 bases). Germline V gene sequence: CDR1 MNHEY, CDR2 SMNVEV (reference sequence). Trimming pared 5 bases from V and 7 bases from J, leaving 14 bases between. The CDR3 runs 13 residues. This CDR3 reads CASSPPGVGGYTF. Here the CDR3 DNA reads TGTGCCAGCAGTCCCCCGGGGGTTGGTGGCTACACCTTC.

The chain links TRBV5-1 to TRBJ1-6, with a tentative D call TRBD1 (5 bases). CDR3 length equals 13 residues. Germline V gives CDR1 SGHRS, CDR2 YFSETQ. The V and J ends lost 7 bases and 7 bases respectively, with 12 bases between them. The CDR3 region has the DNA TGCGCCAGCGGGCAGGGTAACAATTCACCCCTCCACTTT. Translated: CASGQGNNSPLHF.

This clone was recorded only once. The chain couples TRBV21-1 to TRBJ1-3. TRBV21-1 constitutes a pseudogene. This CDR3 has 14 residues. CDR3 sequence reads: CASRRRGLGSTIYF. The CDR3 DNA reads TGTGCCAGCAGACGACGAGGTTTGGGGAGCACCATATATTTT.

V is TRBV6-5 and J is TRBJ1-1; D is possibly TRBD1 (5 bases). CDR3 length: 14 amino acids. Trimming took off 0 bases at V and 10 bases at J, with 15 bases between the two ends. Looked up from germline, CDR1 is MNHEY and CDR2 is SVGAGI. The CDR3 region has the DNA TGTGCCAGCAGTTACTCTCGGGAGGGGCTTACAGCTTTCTTT. This translates into CASSYSREGLTAFF.